This is a list of T cell receptor beta chains from one sample in a study of human CD8 memory T cell subsets. From the 5' RACE reads, TCRdb lists one entry per CDR3 protein and no DNA. The sample has about 6,700 distinct CDR3 sequences, and its top ten clones hold around a fifth. Sequenced material: CD8+ stem-like memory T cells (TSCM and TCM) sorted from PBMCs. The receptors were gathered from a human donor in good health. CDR3s include the opening cysteine and the closing phenylalanine or tryptophan. The size entry is marked missing in some rows and otherwise reads once, few, many or a size class.

>NA|TRBJ1-5|TRBV4-3
CASSQGTGSNQPQHF
>NA|TRBJ2-2|TRBV24-1
CATSDLLAGDTGELFF
>NA|TRBJ2-3|TRBV6-6
CASSYVGLARADTQYF
>NA|TRBJ1-6|TRBV12-3/TRBV12-4
CASSPPGSSYNSPLHF
>NA|TRBJ2-3|TRBV6-2/TRBV6-3
CASSYGTDTQYF
>NA|TRBJ2-2|TRBV9
CASSVRGVEVTGELFF
>NA|TRBJ2-5|TRBV6-6
CASSPGGPQETQYF
>NA|TRBJ2-3|TRBV7-2
CASSLVGGGDTQYF
>NA|TRBJ2-1|TRBV19
CASSMWLHNEQFF
>NA|TRBJ1-2|TRBV27
CASSLSGQAFHGYTF
>NA|TRBJ2-6|TRBV12-3/TRBV12-4
CASGYSQSSGANVLTF
>NA|TRBJ1-2|TRBV4-1
CASSQDGSGTGVNYGYTF
>NA|TRBJ1-1|TRBV7-8
CASSLGGSTEAFF
>NA|TRBJ2-7|TRBV4-2
CASSYSRQGAYEQYF
>medium-sized|TRBJ1-1|TRBV15
CATSRGDREAFF
>NA|TRBJ2-5|TRBV20-1
CSAATSGRRETQYF
>NA|TRBJ2-7|TRBV10-3
CAISESRGEGNEQYF
>NA|TRBJ2-3|TRBV3-1
CASSQPRFTSGRDTQYF
>NA|TRBJ2-2|TRBV24-1
CATSDNSGRAGELFF
>NA|TRBJ2-7|TRBV4-2
CASSQEWGDRGHEQYF
>medium-sized|TRBJ2-1|TRBV29-1
CSAPTGLAGTNEQFF
>NA|TRBJ2-7|TRBV19
CASSIGTGISYEQYF
>NA|TRBJ2-1|TRBV6-6
CASILAQYNEQFF
>medium-sized|TRBJ2-7|TRBV5-1
CASSYEGTGDYEQYF
>NA|TRBJ2-2|TRBV5-1
CASSWGLARDTGELFF
>NA|TRBJ2-1|TRBV15
CATSSLDSAVNNEQFF
>NA|TRBJ2-2|TRBV2
CASSDEADTGELFF
>NA|TRBJ2-3|TRBV7-2
CASSFSSGPYTDTQYF
>NA|TRBJ2-5|TRBV5-8
CASSSITNDRQETQYF
>NA|TRBJ2-2|TRBV5-1
CASSSSGTGGSGELFF
>NA|TRBJ1-3|TRBV7-9
CASSLIVGNTIYF
>NA|TRBJ1-4|TRBV3-1
CASSQRGNEKLFF
>NA|TRBJ2-1|TRBV14
CASSQVPGTGVENEQFF
>medium-sized|TRBJ1-1|TRBV4-1
CASSQEMTGVGTEAFF
>NA|TRBJ2-7|TRBV12-3/TRBV12-4
CASSRSGLAGYEQYF
>NA|TRBJ2-7|TRBV15
CATSRGYGEQYF
>NA|TRBJ1-4|TRBV29-1
CSVEVRHMDFEKLFF
>NA|TRBJ2-2|TRBV19
CASSRTSTGELFF
>NA|TRBJ2-7|TRBV6-2/TRBV6-3
CASSRQGQGGYEQYF
>NA|TRBJ2-3|TRBV28
CASTARSDGTDTQYF
>NA|TRBJ1-4|TRBV7-9
CASSSGGVPANEKLFF
>NA|TRBJ1-1|TRBV28
CASSSGHIDGAFF
>NA|TRBJ1-6|TRBV14
CASSQDLGTTYNSPLHF
>NA|TRBJ2-7|TRBV10-2
CASSESTRVYEQYF
>NA|TRBJ2-7|TRBV5-4
CASSLESGSFYEQYF
>NA|TRBJ2-1|TRBV19
CASSMAGYNEQFF
>NA|TRBJ2-1|TRBV4-3
CASSQELGLAGGDHEQFF
>NA|TRBJ1-2|TRBV24-1
CATSDSRRGYTF
>NA|TRBJ2-5|TRBV5-8
CASGRAANQETQYF
>NA|TRBJ2-1|TRBV4-2
CASSQALAGDDEQFF
>NA|TRBJ2-1|TRBV28
CASSPLYNEQFF
>medium-sized|TRBJ2-4|TRBV13
CASSLRDIQYF